This TCR beta chain was captured by sequencing in a study of siplizumab effects on memory and regulatory T cells. The germline gives CDR1 MGHRA, CDR2 YSYEKL. The CDR3 length is 17 residues. V was clipped by 1 base and J by 0 bases, with 14 bases between them. Assays examined roughly 9.2 x 10^4 TCR templates per sample. This table comes from immunoSEQ multiplex PCR, and its TCRdb copy is limited to in-frame clones, with some not included. The data hold 90,000 to 110,000 clones, with under 95% observed a single time. Points from the study as a whole: Naive T cells seemed more diverse than memory cells and seemed major alloresponse contributors. The authors mapped only a minor fraction of alloreactive clones to unstimulated subsets. Where siplizumab was present, mappable alloreactive CD4+ clones averaged around 70% Treg-derived, compared with approximately 29% in controls.

Concerning this clone itself: The antigen is unknown.

This clonotype was sampled from a human donor in good health. The gene calls are TRBV4-1 and TRBJ2-3, with a possible D match to TRBD2 (7 bases). The specimen was CD4+ T cells sorted from blood. CDR3 protein: CASSQARRGGSTDTQYF. The CDR3 nucleotides read TGCGCCAGCAGCCAAGCCCGAAGGGGGGGGAGCACAGATACGCAGTATTTT.